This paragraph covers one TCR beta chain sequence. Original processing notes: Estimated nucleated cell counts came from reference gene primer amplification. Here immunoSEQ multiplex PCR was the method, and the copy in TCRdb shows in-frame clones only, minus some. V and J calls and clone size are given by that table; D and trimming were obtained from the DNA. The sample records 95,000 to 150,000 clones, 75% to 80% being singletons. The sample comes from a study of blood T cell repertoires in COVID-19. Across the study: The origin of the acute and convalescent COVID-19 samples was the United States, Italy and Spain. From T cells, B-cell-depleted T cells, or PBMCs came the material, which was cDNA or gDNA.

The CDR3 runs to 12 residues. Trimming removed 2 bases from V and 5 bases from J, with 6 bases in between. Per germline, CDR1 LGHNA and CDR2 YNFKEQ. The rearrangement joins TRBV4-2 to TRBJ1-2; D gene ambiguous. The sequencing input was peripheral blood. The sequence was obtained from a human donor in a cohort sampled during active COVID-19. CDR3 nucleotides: TGTGCCAGCAGCCAACGGGAGTATGGCTACACCTTC. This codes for CASSQREYGYTF.